This T cell receptor beta chain was recorded in a study of blood T cell repertoires in COVID-19. Germline CDR1 MDHEN, CDR2 SYDVKM. This CDR3 comprises 15 residues. V shed 3 bases and J shed 6 bases, with 15 bases lying between them. Sequenced by immunoSEQ multiplex PCR; TCRdb stores in-frame clones only, minus some. This table holds 220,000 or so clones, approximately 78% found once. The Seattle site enrolled patients during active infection and followed them longitudinally. The chain links TRBV28 to TRBJ2-1, with a possible D match to TRBD2 (6 bases). The sample taken for sequencing was peripheral blood. The TCR sequence derives from a woman aged 80 or older with COVID-19, enrolled during active disease. This CDR3 is CASSFGGISGNEQFF. The CDR3 nucleotides read TGTGCCAGCAGTTTCGGCGGGATTTCGGGCAATGAGCAGTTCTTC.